One T cell receptor beta chain is described in this entry. It lacks a known antigen. A much larger clone is a single base away; this may be a read error. Library method: 5' RACE. The data were produced on an Illumina HiSeq 2500. A second PCR of roughly 7 to 12 cycles was run with a J-beta primer mix and a sample-barcoded 5' primer. A unique molecular identifier was introduced onto each TCR beta cDNA molecule by a template-switch 5' adaptor carrying 12 random nucleotides. Each sample yielded at least 3 million CDR3-containing paired-end reads. First-strand cDNA was synthesized from all RNA with the Mint cDNA synthesis kit, primed by a TRBC-specific oligonucleotide. Following uracil-DNA glycosylase treatment, a first 18-cycle PCR with universal primers M1SS and BC2_uni_R was performed on all cDNA. Turning to the authors' computational methods: For normalization, 1 million high-quality reads, each with a distinct molecular identifier, were randomly selected from each sample. Instead of being binned into consensus sequences, reads with shared molecular identifiers were discarded. MiTCR, set to a Q25 quality threshold and the strictest error-elimination algorithm, was used for CDR3 identification, clonotype clustering and error correction. A nonparametric unseen species model with Euler transformation was used to estimate lower-bound total TCR beta diversity. The public reads were quality trimmed at Q25 with fastp and then assembled into clones with MiXCR by TCRdb, keeping productive beta chains. Each entry is one CDR3 protein sequence, shown with its most common DNA and genes. These V and J calls originate from TCRdb's pipeline instead of the authors' own analysis. The table for this sample lists 1.5 million to 2 million distinct CDR3 sequences; 28% of them were counted only once. More than 6% of the sample goes to the ten largest clones.

The donors were roughly 39 Caucasian individuals from Russia, aged roughly 6 to 100 years, who were systemically healthy. Roughly 11 milliliters of peripheral blood were drawn from each donor into EDTA-treated Vacutainer tubes. Ficoll-Paque density-gradient centrifugation was used to isolate PBMCs, with at least 6 million per sample. Total RNA, at least 6 micrograms per sample, was extracted from PBMCs with Trizol reagent. The percentages of naive CD45RAhigh/CD27high T cells were determined by flow cytometry on a PBMC aliquot from every donor. These data belong to a study of blood T cells in healthy people across ages (dated by TCRdb to between 2014 and 2017). Turning to the overall study: In model experiments, template switching captured roughly one uniquely barcoded TCR beta cDNA molecule for every two T cells. Using deep sequencing normalized with unique cDNA molecular identifiers, the study measured how TCR beta repertoire diversity changes with age. The donors were split into four age groups: young (average 16 years), middle-aged (about 40), aged (roughly 65) and long-lived (roughly 77). To avoid experimental bias, donors of different ages were randomly spread across the sequencing lanes. Using the same blood draw, the study looked at two additional independent replicas of 1 million unique cDNA reads for two donors, one aged 18 to 30 and the other aged 80 or older. Paper-wide results and their limitations: The CMV infection status of donors was not known, potentially confounding age-related changes in expanded clonotypes. The long-lived group showed more naive CD4+ T cells, fewer expanded clones and increased TCR diversity than the aged group, suggesting age selection. Observed TCR beta diversity per million T cells fell roughly linearly with age, and a significant reduction was already apparent by age about 38. Since profiling was done on bulk unsorted PBMCs, naive and antigen-experienced compartments could not be conclusively compared. There was a strong correlation between observed TCR beta diversity and the percentage of naive T cells measured by flow cytometry. Total diversity estimates from one million sequenced T cells were considered lower bounds and underestimates.

The receptor comes from a woman in her twenties or thirties in good health. Sequenced: blood.

The CDR3 is CAISESPDLGTDTQYF. The DNA is as follows: TGTGCCATCAGTGAGTCTCCGGACTTGGGCACAGATACGCAGTATTTT. The V and J segments used are TRBV10-3 and TRBJ2-3; TRBD2 is possibly the D segment (5 matching bases). The V and J ends are trimmed by 0 bases and 1 base, leaving 11 bases between them. From a lookup of the germline V gene, CDR1 and CDR2 are ENHRY and SYGVKD. Reading from cysteine to phenylalanine, the CDR3 counts 16 amino acids. Only CDR3 DNA remains: 48 bases, in frame from the first base.